This is a list of T cell receptor beta chains from one sample in a study of blood T cell repertoires in COVID-19. The protocol was immunoSEQ multiplex PCR, while the TCRdb copy is restricted to in-frame clones and leaves out a portion. The sample holds hundreds of thousands of clones, approximately 90% seen once. The material sequenced was PBMCs or T cells enriched from blood (not recorded which). The receptors come from a woman between 35 and 50 years old with acute COVID-19. Each CDR3 is given with its conserved first and last residue. Each record gives: J gene, clone size, V gene, D gene, CDR3 length, CDR3 protein, CDR3 DNA. The D gene is left open where the match is weak. The size of a clone is reported for some rows only, either as once, few or many, or as a class for expanded clones.

TRBJ2-7 | few | TRBV4-1 | NA | 15 | CASSQVSGAAYEQYF | TGCGCCAGCAGCCAAGTTAGCGGAGCTGCCTACGAGCAGTACTTC
TRBJ1-2 | NA | TRBV7-9 | NA | 13 | CASSANQDSGYTF | TGTGCCAGCAGCGCCAACCAGGACAGCGGCTACACCTTC
TRBJ1-2 | NA | TRBV19 | TRBD1 | 14 | CASSTRDSAYGYTF | TGTGCCAGTAGTACCCGGGACAGCGCTTATGGCTACACCTTC
TRBJ1-2 | NA | TRBV11-3 | TRBD1 | 15 | CASSWRQGANYGYTF | TGTGCCAGCAGCTGGAGACAGGGGGCTAACTATGGCTACACCTTC
TRBJ1-6 | NA | TRBV7-7 | NA | 17 | CASSPDRGSSYNSPLHF | TGTGCTAGCAGCCCGGACCGGGGAAGCTCCTATAATTCACCCCTCCACTTT
TRBJ1-2 | NA | TRBV18 | NA | 13 | CASSPPGHNGYTF | TGTGCCAGCTCACCCCCGGGACATAATGGCTACACCTTC
TRBJ1-2 | NA | TRBV18 | TRBD1 | 15 | CASSPRQGFMYGYTF | TGTGCCAGCTCACCACGACAGGGATTTATGTATGGCTACACCTTC
TRBJ1-2 | once | TRBV3-1/TRBV3-2 | TRBD1 | 14 | CASSQGGTGTGYTF | TGTGCCAGCAGCCAAGGCGGGACAGGGACTGGCTACACCTTC
TRBJ2-2 | NA | TRBV19 | NA | 14 | CASTEGPHTGELFF | TGTGCCAGTACGGAGGGGCCTCACACCGGGGAGCTGTTTTTT
TRBJ2-5 | NA | TRBV7-9 | TRBD2 | 18 | CASSFLPGLAVNQETQYF | TGTGCCAGCAGCTTCTTACCTGGACTAGCGGTAAACCAAGAGACCCAGTACTTC
TRBJ2-3 | NA | TRBV10-3 | NA | 17 | CAISESWAGASTDTQYF | TGTGCCATCAGTGAGTCTTGGGCAGGGGCCTCCACAGATACGCAGTATTTT
TRBJ2-7 | once | TRBV5-8 | TRBD2 | 14 | CASDRAGGFYEQYF | TGTGCCAGCGATCGAGCGGGAGGGTTCTACGAGCAGTACTTC
TRBJ1-5 | NA | TRBV27 | NA | 14 | CASSSPGYGQPQHF | TGTGCCAGCAGTTCACCAGGGTACGGTCAGCCCCAGCATTTT
TRBJ2-5 | NA | TRBV5-1 | TRBD2 | 16 | CASSRRLAGEGETQYF | TGCGCCAGCAGCCGAAGACTAGCGGGAGAAGGAGAGACCCAGTACTTC
TRBJ1-1 | NA | TRBV5-6 | NA | 14 | CASSLGAGPTEAFF | TGTGCCAGCAGCTTGGGGGCAGGGCCGACTGAAGCTTTCTTT
TRBJ1-5 | NA | TRBV12-3/TRBV12-4 | NA | 13 | CASSLVSSQPQHF | TGTGCCAGCAGTTTAGTTAGCAGCCAGCCCCAGCATTTT
TRBJ2-7 | once | TRBV11-2 | NA | 14 | CASSSGTHPSEQYF | TGTGCCAGCAGCTCGGGAACCCACCCCAGTGAGCAGTACTTC
TRBJ2-2 | NA | TRBV29-1 | TRBD2 | 13 | CSVDTSGAGELFF | TGCAGCGTTGACACTAGCGGGGCCGGGGAGCTGTTTTTT
TRBJ1-2 | NA | TRBV7-9 | NA | 14 | CASSFRQATGGYTF | TGTGCCAGCAGCTTCAGACAGGCTACGGGGGGCTACACCTTC
TRBJ2-1 | NA | TRBV12-3/TRBV12-4 | NA | 12 | CASSRDFNEQFF | TGTGCCAGCAGTCGGGACTTCAATGAGCAGTTCTTC
TRBJ2-5 | NA | TRBV6-5 | NA | 13 | CASTKGTLETQYF | TGTGCCAGCACCAAAGGGACATTAGAGACCCAGTACTTC
TRBJ2-3 | NA | TRBV7-2 | TRBD2 | 17 | CASSLAGVAGVPDTQYF | TGTGCCAGCAGCTTAGCCGGCGTAGCGGGAGTCCCAGATACGCAGTATTTT
TRBJ1-4 | NA | TRBV5-1 | NA | 13 | CASSEVTNEKLFF | TGCGCCAGCAGCGAGGTTACTAATGAAAAACTGTTTTTT
TRBJ1-1 | once | TRBV9 | TRBD1 | 14 | CASSVGQVNTEAFF | TGTGCCAGCAGCGTCGGACAGGTGAACACTGAAGCTTTCTTT
TRBJ2-7 | NA | TRBV30 | NA | 15 | CAWSVNRVPFYEQYF | TGTGCCTGGAGTGTAAACCGGGTCCCGTTTTACGAGCAGTACTTC
TRBJ1-2 | NA | TRBV20-1 | NA | 11 | CSAFQGTLDTF | TGCAGTGCTTTCCAGGGGACACTTGACACCTTC
TRBJ1-5 | NA | TRBV7-2 | NA | 14 | CASSLVLGPQPQHF | TGTGCCAGCAGCTTAGTGCTGGGCCCTCAGCCCCAGCATTTT
TRBJ2-5 | NA | TRBV5-4 | TRBD1 | 15 | CASRTGSTIQETQYF | TGTGCCAGCCGGACAGGTTCGACGATACAAGAGACCCAGTACTTC
TRBJ2-1 | few | TRBV24-1 | TRBD2 | 14 | CATSDPGLAHEQFF | TGTGCCACCAGTGACCCCGGACTAGCCCATGAGCAGTTCTTC
TRBJ1-5 | NA | TRBV21-1 | NA | 15 | CASSKGLNSNQPQHF | TGTGCCAGCAGCAAGGGACTGAATAGCAATCAGCCCCAGCATTTT
TRBJ2-1 | NA | TRBV5-1 | NA | 15 | CASSLFRLAGNEQFF | TGCGCCAGCAGCTTGTTTAGACTCGCGGGAAATGAGCAGTTCTTC
TRBJ1-3 | NA | TRBV28 | TRBD1 | 16 | CASSSLGTGAGNTIYF | TGTGCCAGCAGTTCCCTAGGGACAGGGGCTGGAAACACCATATATTTT
TRBJ1-1 | NA | TRBV5-1 | NA | 11 | CASSLESEAFF | TGCGCCAGCAGCTTGGAGAGTGAAGCTTTCTTT
TRBJ2-1 | NA | TRBV4-3 | NA | 14 | CASSQDLTYNEQFF | TGCGCCAGCAGCCAAGATTTAACATACAATGAGCAGTTCTTC
TRBJ1-1 | NA | TRBV21-1 | NA | 18 | CASTKGGAYQLPDTEAFF | TGTGCCAGCACCAAGGGGGGGGCTTACCAATTACCTGACACTGAAGCTTTCTTT
TRBJ2-6 | NA | TRBV27 | TRBD1 | 15 | CASRTGGGGANVLTF | TGTGCCAGCAGGACAGGGGGCGGTGGGGCCAACGTCCTGACTTTC
TRBJ1-5 | once | TRBV12-3/TRBV12-4 | NA | 13 | CASSLARVQPQHF | TGTGCCAGCAGTTTAGCGAGGGTCCAGCCCCAGCATTTT
TRBJ2-2 | NA | TRBV4-2 | NA | 16 | CASSQENDRLAGELFF | TGTGCCAGCAGCCAAGAAAACGACAGGCTGGCCGGGGAGCTGTTTTTT
TRBJ2-1 | NA | TRBV15 | NA | 14 | CATSSFIGANEQFF | TGTGCCACCAGCAGCTTCATAGGAGCAAATGAGCAGTTCTTC
TRBJ2-1 | NA | TRBV7-9 | TRBD2 | 17 | CASSLVAGVESFDEQFF | TGTGCCAGCAGCTTGGTAGCGGGAGTAGAATCCTTTGATGAGCAGTTCTTC
TRBJ2-2 | NA | TRBV3-1/TRBV3-2 | TRBD2 | 14 | CASSQGGRAGELFF | TGTGCCAGCAGCCAAGGCGGGAGGGCCGGGGAGCTGTTTTTT
TRBJ1-5 | NA | TRBV28 | TRBD1 | 13 | CASSRDRNQPQHF | TGTGCCAGCAGTAGGGACAGAAATCAGCCCCAGCATTTT
TRBJ1-1 | NA | TRBV2 | NA | 11 | CASIMNTEAFF | TGTGCCAGCATTATGAACACTGAAGCTTTCTTT
TRBJ1-2 | NA | TRBV28 | NA | 13 | CASSSYTNYGYTF | TGTGCCAGCAGTTCGTACACTAACTATGGCTACACCTTC
TRBJ1-4 | NA | TRBV15 | TRBD1 | 16 | CATSRESGTGNEKLFF | TGTGCCACCAGCCGAGAGTCCGGGACAGGGAACGAAAAACTGTTTTTT
TRBJ2-5 | NA | TRBV7-2 | TRBD2 | 18 | CASSLRHRTQRGQETQYF | TGTGCCAGCAGCCTTCGTCACAGAACTCAGCGGGGCCAAGAGACCCAGTACTTC
TRBJ1-4 | NA | TRBV19 | TRBD1 | 15 | CASSLGDRANEKLFF | TGTGCCAGTAGTTTGGGGGACAGGGCAAATGAAAAACTGTTTTTT